The rows below give T cell receptor beta chains drawn from one sample of a study of blood T cell repertoires in COVID-19. Sequencing used immunoSEQ multiplex PCR; TCRdb keeps in-frame clones, though not all of them. The profile covers a few hundred thousand clones, with about 90% appearing a single time and around 1.9% taken by the ten largest. Sequenced input: peripheral blood. The receptors derive from a woman aged 55-69 years with COVID-19, enrolled during active disease. Both conserved end residues are part of each CDR3. D genes are given only for firm matches. Size tells how often a clone was seen (once, few, many) or the class of an expanded clone, and some rows leave it out.

d_call j_call v_call clone_size cdr3_aa cdr3_nt
TRBD2 TRBJ2-5 TRBV7-2 - CASSPRSGGIETQYF TGTGCCAGCAGCCCTCGGAGCGGGGGAATAGAGACCCAGTACTTC
- TRBJ1-2 TRBV7-9 once CASSLGQANFYGYTF TGTGCCAGCAGCTTAGGCCAGGCCAATTTCTATGGCTACACCTTC
TRBD1 TRBJ2-1 TRBV27 - CASSRQGLPVEFF TGTGCCAGCAGTCGACAGGGTTTACCGGTTGAGTTCTTC
TRBD2 TRBJ2-3 TRBV5-4 - CASSLDPGTTSTDTQYF TGTGCCAGCAGCTTGGACCCGGGGACTACTAGCACAGATACGCAGTATTTT
- TRBJ1-1 TRBV2 - CASRTLQGLTEAFF TGTGCCAGCAGGACACTACAGGGACTAACTGAAGCTTTCTTT
TRBD1 TRBJ1-6 TRBV9 - CASSPGQGDSPLHF TGTGCCAGCAGCCCGGGACAGGGGGATTCACCCCTCCACTTT
- TRBJ1-6 TRBV7-9 - CASSSDRNSPLHF TGTGCCAGCAGCTCCGACAGAAATTCACCCCTCCACTTT
- TRBJ1-2 TRBV5-1 - CASSAPGRGDGYTF TGCGCCAGCAGCGCCCCGGGCAGGGGAGATGGCTACACCTTC
- TRBJ1-4 TRBV5-6 - CASSLEGATNEKLFF TGTGCCAGCAGCTTGGAGGGGGCAACTAATGAAAAACTGTTTTTT
TRBD1 TRBJ1-6 TRBV7-2 once CASSLDRGIYNSPLHF TGTGCCAGCAGCCTCGACAGGGGTATCTATAATTCACCCCTCCACTTT
- TRBJ1-2 TRBV19 - CASSSGQNYGYTF TGTGCCAGTAGTTCCGGACAGAATTATGGCTACACCTTC
- TRBJ1-5 TRBV7-9 - CASGHYGEPQHF TGTGCCAGCGGACACTATGGGGAGCCCCAGCATTTT
- TRBJ1-1 TRBV4-1 - CASSQPRGPEAFF TGCGCCAGCAGCCAGCCCCGCGGTCCTGAAGCTTTCTTT
TRBD2 TRBJ2-1 TRBV2 - CASSFTSGGYNEQFF TGTGCCAGCAGTTTTACTAGCGGGGGGTACAATGAGCAGTTCTTC
TRBD1 TRBJ1-2 TRBV7-8 - CASSFPGGQGTNYGYTF TGTGCCAGCAGCTTTCCGGGCGGACAGGGCACTAACTATGGCTACACCTTC
TRBD1 TRBJ1-2 TRBV4-3 - CASSQDLGQGESYTF TGCGCCAGCAGCCAAGATTTGGGGCAGGGGGAAAGCTACACCTTC
- TRBJ1-1 TRBV7-3 - CASSLGAWTEAFF TGTGCCAGCAGCTTAGGGGCTTGGACTGAAGCTTTCTTT
- TRBJ2-7 TRBV11-2 - CASSQTGLGQYF TGTGCCAGCAGCCAGACAGGTCTCGGGCAGTACTTC
- TRBJ1-6 TRBV4-1 once CASSQDSRQAIGSPLHF TGCGCCAGCAGCCAAGATAGTCGGCAGGCCATTGGTTCACCCCTCCACTTT
TRBD1 TRBJ1-5 TRBV2 - CASSGDREWQPQHF TGTGCCAGCAGTGGTGACAGGGAATGGCAGCCCCAGCATTTT
- TRBJ1-1 TRBV5-6 - CASNSQGNTEAFF TGTGCCAGCAATAGCCAGGGGAACACTGAAGCTTTCTTT
- TRBJ1-1 TRBV27 - CASSPRVRDEAFF TGTGCCAGCAGTCCCCGGGTTAGAGATGAAGCTTTCTTT
TRBD2 TRBJ2-2 TRBV5-1 once CASSLVGGLVLNTGELFF TGCGCCAGCAGCTTGGTGGGGGGACTAGTGCTGAACACCGGGGAGCTGTTTTTT
TRBD1 TRBJ2-7 TRBV20-1 - CSARDIGGSYF TGCAGTGCTAGAGATATAGGGGGCTCGTACTTC
TRBD1 TRBJ1-1 TRBV7-9 - CASSPRDRLYTEAFF TGTGCCAGCAGCCCAAGGGACAGGTTGTACACTGAAGCTTTCTTT
- TRBJ1-5 TRBV7-2 - CASSRHGPAGNQPQHF TGTGCCAGCAGTCGACACGGTCCCGCGGGGAATCAGCCCCAGCATTTT
TRBD2 TRBJ2-7 TRBV7-8 - CASSPPPGTAGLADSYSSYEQYF TGTGCCAGCAGCCCGCCCCCCGGGACGGCGGGACTAGCGGACTCATACAGCTCCTACGAGCAGTACTTC
- TRBJ1-1 TRBV10-1 - CARRGGDTEAFF TGCGCCAGAAGGGGGGGGGACACTGAAGCTTTCTTT
- TRBJ1-1 TRBV3-1/TRBV3-2 - CASSQRIRAEAFF TGTGCCAGCAGCCAGAGGATCAGGGCTGAAGCTTTCTTT
- TRBJ1-1 TRBV9 - CASSAGTLNTEAFF TGTGCCAGCAGCGCTGGGACATTGAACACTGAAGCTTTCTTT
- TRBJ1-5 TRBV6-2/TRBV6-3 once CASSYGSGSIYMTQHF TGTGCCAGCAGTTACGGGTCAGGTAGTATATACATGACCCAGCATTTT
- TRBJ2-2 TRBV12-2 - CASRFLGTGVTNTGELFF TGTGCAAGTCGCTTCCTGGGAACAGGGGTTACCAACACCGGGGAGCTGTTTTTT
- TRBJ1-3 TRBV5-1 - CASSLEGRAGNTIYF TGCGCCAGCAGCTTGGAAGGGAGGGCTGGAAACACCATATATTTT
- TRBJ2-7 TRBV3-1/TRBV3-2 - CASSQVPGQIDYEQYF TGTGCCAGCAGCCAAGTACCCGGACAGATAGACTACGAGCAGTACTTC
- TRBJ2-2 TRBV3-1/TRBV3-2 once CASSPVRSTGELFF TGTGCCAGCAGCCCCGTCCGCAGCACCGGGGAGCTGTTTTTT
- TRBJ1-2 TRBV20-1 - CSAREGGGYTF TGCAGTGCTAGAGAGGGGGGAGGCTACACCTTC
TRBD1 TRBJ1-1 TRBV19 - CASETGPNTEAFF TGTGCCAGCGAGACAGGGCCGAACACTGAAGCTTTCTTT
- TRBJ1-1 TRBV7-9 once CASSGWTRAQPEAFF TGTGCCAGCAGCGGGTGGACACGTGCCCAGCCTGAAGCTTTCTTT
- TRBJ2-1 TRBV19 - CATHEGVEQFF TGTGCCACCCACGAAGGGGTCGAGCAGTTCTTC
TRBD1 TRBJ1-1 TRBV5-1 - CASSRDIQGMSGEALGF TGCGCCAGCAGCCGCGATATACAGGGGATGAGTGGTGAAGCTTTAGGTTTT
TRBD1 TRBJ1-2 TRBV27 once CASRQGNYGYTF TGTGCCAGCAGACAGGGGAACTATGGCTACACCTTC
- TRBJ2-7 TRBV27 - CASSLYSRPAQARLRSYEQYF TGTGCCAGCAGTTTATATTCGAGGCCCGCACAGGCCCGCCTCCGCTCCTACGAGCAGTACTTC
- TRBJ2-5 TRBV5-4 once CASSFWGRGGETQYF TGTGCCAGCAGCTTTTGGGGGCGCGGAGGCGAGACCCAGTACTTC
- TRBJ2-5 TRBV6-5 - CASKDILQETQYF TGTGCCAGCAAAGACATACTCCAAGAGACCCAGTACTTC
- TRBJ1-1 TRBV12-3/TRBV12-4 - CASSLPSRTEAFF TGTGCCAGCAGTTTACCGTCCAGGACTGAAGCTTTCTTT
TRBD1 TRBJ1-5 TRBV6-1 - CASSEVGRGWPSNQPQHF TGTGCCAGCAGTGAAGTCGGCAGGGGGTGGCCTAGCAATCAGCCCCAGCATTTT
- TRBJ1-2 TRBV25-1 few CAAGSSNYGYTF TGTGCCGCGGGCAGTTCCAACTATGGCTACACCTTC
- TRBJ2-2 TRBV3-1/TRBV3-2 - CATSAGFGTGELFF TGTGCCACCTCGGCGGGATTCGGCACCGGGGAGCTGTTTTTT